Shown below are 8 T cell receptor beta chains from a single sample sequenced in a study of blood T cell repertoires in COVID-19. Data came from immunoSEQ multiplex PCR; TCRdb stores just in-frame clones and leaves some out. Counted here are about 250,000 clones, more than 80% occurring once; the ten biggest clones make up approximately 2.5%. The material sequenced was PBMCs or T cells enriched from blood (not recorded which). The source of these receptors is a woman younger than 35 who had recovered from COVID-19.

CDR3 nucleotides: TGCAGTGCTCAAACAGGGGTTGGCTACACCTTC. It is translated as CSAQTGVGYTF. This chain joins TRBV20-1 and TRBJ1-2; 7 bases are a match to TRBD1. The CDR3 sequence is 11 residues long. Germline lookup yields CDR1 DFQATT and CDR2 SNEGSKA (reference sequence). V was pared by 5 bases and J by 7 bases, with 4 bases of the junction left unmatched.

This chain connects TRBV19 to TRBJ2-7, with 10 bases aligning to TRBD2. This CDR3 contains 14 residues. V dropped 9 bases and J dropped 7; count of bases not matched to a gene: 12. Germline values: CDR1 LNHDA, CDR2 SQIVND (reference sequence). The CDR3 loop reads CASPRAGGPGEQYF. DNA of the CDR3: TGTGCCAGCCCTAGAGCGGGGGGGCCTGGGGAGCAGTACTTC.

The chain joins TRBV3-1 (or the pseudogene TRBV3-2) to TRBJ1-2; possible D gene TRBD1, 6 bases. Germline assignment: CDR1 LGHDT and CDR2 YNNKEL (reference sequence). Trimming left V 4 bases short and J 0 bases short, with 12 bases between. The CDR3 contains 15 residues. CDR3 sequence reads: CASSPSDSPNYGYTF. DNA for the CDR3: TGTGCCAGCAGCCCTTCGGACAGTCCTAACTATGGCTACACCTTC.

The chain combines TRBV15 with TRBJ2-3; 10 positions match TRBD2. CDR3 length: 15 amino acids. Per the germline V gene, CDR1 is LNHNV and CDR2 is YYDKDF (reference sequence). V lost 5 bases and J lost 4; bases outside the gene matches: 6. The CDR3 DNA reads as TGTGCCACCAGCTCAGCGGGGGGGCGGGCAGATACGCAGTATTTT. Encoded protein: CATSSAGGRADTQYF.

J is TRBJ2-5 and V is TRBV6-1, with TRBD2 matching over 7 bases. The length of the CDR3 is 17 residues. In germline, CDR1 is MNHNS, CDR2 SASEGT. The ends lost 1 base at V and 5 bases at J; junction bases unmatched: 13. CDR3 DNA sequence: TGTGCCAGCAGTGAAGATTTTGAGCGCTGGGGGGGGGAGACCCAGTACTTC. Encoded protein: CASSEDFERWGGETQYF.

This chain links TRBV5-1 with TRBJ1-2; 11 bases agree with TRBD1. The CDR3 sequence is 16 residues long. Germline CDR1 SGHRS, CDR2 YFSETQ. With V trimmed by 2 bases and J by 7 bases, 10 bases remained unmatched. Written as DNA, the CDR3 is TGCGCCAGCAGCTTATATACGGGACAGGGGGTCGGTGGCTACACCTTC. Its protein is CASSLYTGQGVGGYTF.

This CDR3 is CASSEWGGGYGYTF. CDR3 coding DNA: TGTGCCAGCAGTGAATGGGGGGGCGGCTATGGCTACACCTTC. The chain employs TRBV2 and TRBJ1-2; tentative D call: TRBD1 (6 bases). The V end was cut by 2 bases, the J end by 4 bases, with 11 bases between. The germline gives CDR1 SNHLY, CDR2 FYNNEI. This CDR3 is built from 14 residues.

V is TRBV5-1 and J is TRBJ1-2; TRBD1 matches 10 bases. In germline, CDR1 is SGHRS, CDR2 YFSETQ. This CDR3 contains 13 residues. Unmatched junction bases numbered 3, after V lost 2 bases and J lost 8 bases. CDR3 bases: TGCGCCAGCAGCTTAGGGACAGGGGAAGGCTACACCTTC. It is translated as CASSLGTGEGYTF.